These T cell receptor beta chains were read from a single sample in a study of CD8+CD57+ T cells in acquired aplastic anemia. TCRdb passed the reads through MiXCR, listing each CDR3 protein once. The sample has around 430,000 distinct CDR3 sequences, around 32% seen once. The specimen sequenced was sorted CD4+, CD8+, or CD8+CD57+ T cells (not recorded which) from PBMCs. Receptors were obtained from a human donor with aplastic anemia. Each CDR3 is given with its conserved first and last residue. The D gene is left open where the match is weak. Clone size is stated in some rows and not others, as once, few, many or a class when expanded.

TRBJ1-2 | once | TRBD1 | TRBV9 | TGTGCCAGCAGCGTAGGTTCCGGACAGGGAAACTATGGCTACACCTTC | CASSVGSGQGNYGYTF
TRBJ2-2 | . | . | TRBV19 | TGTGCCAGTAGTATTCAGGTGGACGGGGAGCTGTTTTTT | CASSIQVDGELFF
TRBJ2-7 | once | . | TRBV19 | TGTGCCAGTAGTACCCAGGGGACTCTGCGGCAGTACTTC | CASSTQGTLRQYF
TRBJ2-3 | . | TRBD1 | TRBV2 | TGTGCCAGCAGGAGGGACAGGGGGCGGGGAACAGATACGCAGTATTTT | CASRRDRGRGTDTQYF
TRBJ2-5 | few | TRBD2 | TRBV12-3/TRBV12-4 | TGTGCCAGCGGGTGGTCGTCTAGCGGGAGGATTGAGACCCAGTACTTC | CASGWSSSGRIETQYF
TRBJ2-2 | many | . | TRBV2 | TGTGCCAGCAGTCGAGAGGACACCGGGGAGCTGTTTTTT | CASSREDTGELFF
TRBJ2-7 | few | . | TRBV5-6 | TGTGCCAGCAGCTTGGCCGTGGAGGGGGCTTTCTACGAGCAGTACTTC | CASSLAVEGAFYEQYF
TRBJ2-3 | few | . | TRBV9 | TGTGCCAGCAGCGTAGATCGGGAAGCTGGCACAGATACGCAGTATTTT | CASSVDREAGTDTQYF
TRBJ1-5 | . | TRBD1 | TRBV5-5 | TGTGCCAGCAGCCCAGGGACAGGGTCTCATCAGCCCCAGCATTTT | CASSPGTGSHQPQHF
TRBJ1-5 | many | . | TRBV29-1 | TGCAGCGCCGGGGAGGGGTGGAATCAGCCCCAGCATTTT | CSAGEGWNQPQHF
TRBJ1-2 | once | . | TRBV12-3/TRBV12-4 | TGTGCCAGCAGTTTAAGATATGGCTACATCTTC | CASSLRYGYIF
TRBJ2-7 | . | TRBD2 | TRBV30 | TGTGCCTGGAGTGTACTGCGGACTAGCGGGAGGATGCACGACGAGCAGTACTTC | CAWSVLRTSGRMHDEQYF
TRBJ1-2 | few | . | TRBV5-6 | TGTGCCAGCGCTAAAGGGGGGGAAGGCGGCTACACCTTC | CASAKGGEGGYTF
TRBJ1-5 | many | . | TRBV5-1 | TGCGCCAGCAGTCCTGGGGGTACGGGCAATCAGCCCCAGCATTTT | CASSPGGTGNQPQHF
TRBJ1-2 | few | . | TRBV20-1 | TGCAGTGCCCCCGACGACTATGGCTACACCTTC | CSAPDDYGYTF
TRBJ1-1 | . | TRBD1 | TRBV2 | TGTGCCAGCAGTCAGGACAGGTACACTGAAGCTTTCTTT | CASSQDRYTEAFF
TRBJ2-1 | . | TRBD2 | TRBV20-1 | TGCAGTGCTAGAGGTGGGGGGGAGGTCACTAGTACCTACAATGAGCAGTTCTTC | CSARGGGEVTSTYNEQFF
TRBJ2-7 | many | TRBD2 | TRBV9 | TGTGCCAGCAGTGCCGGGACTAGCGCATCCTACGAGCAGTACTTC | CASSAGTSASYEQYF
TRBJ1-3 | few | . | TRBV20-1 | TGCAGTGTGAGTGAATCCGGAAACACCATATATTTT | CSVSESGNTIYF
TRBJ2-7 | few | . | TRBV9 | TGTGCCAGCAGCGTAGGCGCAAACGACCACGAGCAGTACTTC | CASSVGANDHEQYF
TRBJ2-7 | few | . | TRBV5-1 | TGCGCCAGCAGCCCTGACGGGGTCCTCCGCGAGCAGTACTTC | CASSPDGVLREQYF
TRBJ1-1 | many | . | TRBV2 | TGTGCCAGCAGTGATACAGGGCCCCAAACCTTT | CASSDTGPQTF
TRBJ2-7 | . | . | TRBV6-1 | TGTGCCAGCAGGAAGGACCGGGACCCCTCCTACGAGCAGTACTTC | CASRKDRDPSYEQYF
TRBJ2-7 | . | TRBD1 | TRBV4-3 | TGCGCCAGCAGCCGGGAGGACAGGGGTTACGAGCAGTACTTC | CASSREDRGYEQYF
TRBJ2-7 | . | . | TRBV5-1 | TGCCCCAGGGGATTCTCCTACGAGCAGTACTTC | CPRGFSYEQYF
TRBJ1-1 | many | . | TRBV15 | TGTGCCACCAGCAGAGGAAGCAGGGACACTGAAGCTTTCTTT | CATSRGSRDTEAFF
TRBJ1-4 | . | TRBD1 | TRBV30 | TGTGCCTGGAGTTTTTTCGCAGGGGGAGTCTATGAAAAACTGTTTTTT | CAWSFFAGGVYEKLFF
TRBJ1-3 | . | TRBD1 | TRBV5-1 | TGCGCCAGCAGCATAGGACAGGGTTCTGGAAACACCATATATTTT | CASSIGQGSGNTIYF
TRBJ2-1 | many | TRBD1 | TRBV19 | TGTGCCAGTAGTATGGGACAGACAGAGCAGTTCTTC | CASSMGQTEQFF
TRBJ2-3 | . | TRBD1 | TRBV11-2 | TGTGCCAGCAGCTTAGGACAGGGAGCCACAGATACGCAGTATTTT | CASSLGQGATDTQYF
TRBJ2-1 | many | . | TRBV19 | TGTGCCCCCGTCGGAGCGGATGAGCAGTTCTTC | CAPVGADEQFF
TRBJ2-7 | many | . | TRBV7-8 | TGTGCCAGCAGCTTTTGGCAGCAGTCCTACGAGCAGTACTTC | CASSFWQQSYEQYF
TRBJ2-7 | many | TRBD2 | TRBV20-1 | TGCAGTGCTAGTCGGACTAGCGGGAGGCTGTGGGAGCAGTACTTC | CSASRTSGRLWEQYF
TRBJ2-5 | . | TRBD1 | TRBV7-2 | TGTGCCAGCAGCTTAGTTCACAGGGGGGAGACCCAGTACTTC | CASSLVHRGETQYF
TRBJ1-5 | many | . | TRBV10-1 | TGCGCCAGCAGTAACAGGGAATTACAGCCCCAGCATTTT | CASSNRELQPQHF
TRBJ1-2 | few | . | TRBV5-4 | TGTGCCAGCAGCGTTTCCGGGACGAGCGGGGGCTACACCTTC | CASSVSGTSGGYTF
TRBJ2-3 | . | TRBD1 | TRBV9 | TGTGCCAGCAGCGCCTCTCACAGGGGGCCGGGTACGCAGTATTTT | CASSASHRGPGTQYF
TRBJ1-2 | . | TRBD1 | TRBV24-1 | TGTGCCACCAGTGATTGGAGGGGGCAGGACTATGGCTACACCTTC | CATSDWRGQDYGYTF
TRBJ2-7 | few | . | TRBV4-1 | TGCGCCAGCAGCCAAGTAGGGCCCCTCTTCTACGAGCAGTACTTC | CASSQVGPLFYEQYF
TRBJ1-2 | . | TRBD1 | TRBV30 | TGTGCCTGGAGTCCCAACCGGGACAGCTATGGCTACACCTTC | CAWSPNRDSYGYTF
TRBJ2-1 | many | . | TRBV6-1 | TGTGCCAGCAGTGATGGTGGGGGTGGTGGCAATGAGCAGTTCTTC | CASSDGGGGGNEQFF
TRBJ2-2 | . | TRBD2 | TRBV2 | TGTGCCAGCAAGGGACTAGCGGGAGGTAACACCGGGGAGCTGTTTTTT | CASKGLAGGNTGELFF
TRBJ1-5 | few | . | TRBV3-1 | TGTGCCAGCAGCCTCGGGACAAACGGGGTCAATCAGCCCCAGCATTTT | CASSLGTNGVNQPQHF
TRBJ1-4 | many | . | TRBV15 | TGTGCCACCAGCAGCGTCCAGGGAGCCGAAAAACTGTTTTTT | CATSSVQGAEKLFF
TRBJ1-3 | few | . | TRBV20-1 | TGCAGTGCTAGGTCGGGACTGGGAAACACCATATATTTT | CSARSGLGNTIYF
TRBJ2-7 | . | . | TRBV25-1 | TGTGCCAGCAGTATCCCCGGGACACCTAGCTCCTACGAGCAGTACTTC | CASSIPGTPSSYEQYF
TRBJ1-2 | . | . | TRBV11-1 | TGTGCCAGCGCCCAAAAGTTCCGGACAGTTCCTTTTTATGGCTACACCTTC | CASAQKFRTVPFYGYTF
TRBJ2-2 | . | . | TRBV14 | TGTGCCAGCAGCCCCCAGTATAGGTCAACCGGGGAGCTGTTTTTT | CASSPQYRSTGELFF
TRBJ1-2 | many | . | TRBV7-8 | TGTGCCAGCAGCTTACCAGGGATGGGTGGCTACACCTTC | CASSLPGMGGYTF
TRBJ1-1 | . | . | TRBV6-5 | TGTGCCAGTAGTGGAGGCAGTTCGAACACTGAAGCTTTCTTT | CASSGGSSNTEAFF
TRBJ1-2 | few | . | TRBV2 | TGTGCCAGCAGTCGGGACACCCCTAACTATGGCTACACCTTC | CASSRDTPNYGYTF
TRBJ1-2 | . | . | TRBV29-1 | TGCAGCGTACCGGACCAGGGGAACTATGGCTACACCTTC | CSVPDQGNYGYTF
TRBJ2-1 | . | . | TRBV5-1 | TGCGCCAGCAGTCCCATGCCGTCCCAGTCCTACAATGAGCAGTTCTTC | CASSPMPSQSYNEQFF
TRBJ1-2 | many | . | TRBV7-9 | TGTGCCAGCAGCCGCGGGCGATTGGGTAACTATGGCTACACCTTC | CASSRGRLGNYGYTF
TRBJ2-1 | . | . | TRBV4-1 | TGCGCCAGCAGCCAAGGTTTCGTCGCGGGGGCTCCTTCCTACAATGAGCAGTTCTTC | CASSQGFVAGAPSYNEQFF
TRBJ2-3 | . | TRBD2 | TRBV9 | TGTGCCAGCAGCGTAGCTGCTAGCGGGGGGACAGATACGCAGTATTTT | CASSVAASGGTDTQYF